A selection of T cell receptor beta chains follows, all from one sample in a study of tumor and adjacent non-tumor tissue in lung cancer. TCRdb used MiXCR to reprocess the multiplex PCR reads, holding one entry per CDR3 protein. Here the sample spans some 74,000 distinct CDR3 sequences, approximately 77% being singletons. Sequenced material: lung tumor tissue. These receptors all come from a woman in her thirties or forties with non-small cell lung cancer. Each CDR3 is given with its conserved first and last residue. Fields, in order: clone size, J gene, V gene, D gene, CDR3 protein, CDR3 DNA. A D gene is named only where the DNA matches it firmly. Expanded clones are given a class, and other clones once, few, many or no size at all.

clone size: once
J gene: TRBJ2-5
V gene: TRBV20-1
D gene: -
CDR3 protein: CSAYPTEARQETQYF
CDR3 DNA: TGCAGTGCTTATCCGACAGAGGCCCGACAAGAGACCCAGTACTTC

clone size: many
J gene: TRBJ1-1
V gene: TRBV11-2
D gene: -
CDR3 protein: CASSSRHRRAEAFF
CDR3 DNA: TGTGCCAGCAGCTCGCGGCACAGGCGCGCTGAAGCCTTCTTT

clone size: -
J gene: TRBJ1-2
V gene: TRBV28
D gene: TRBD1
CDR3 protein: CASRGQGWRYTF
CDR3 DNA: TGTGCCAGCAGGGGACAGGGTTGGCGCTACACCTTC

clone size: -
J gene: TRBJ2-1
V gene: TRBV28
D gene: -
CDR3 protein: CASSFMQGGVQFF
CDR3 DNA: TGCGCCAGCAGTTTTATGCAGGGGGGTGTGCAGTTCTTC

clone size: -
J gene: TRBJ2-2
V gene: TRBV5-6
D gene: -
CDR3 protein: CASSLAMAEATGELFF
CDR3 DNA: TGTGCCAGCAGCTTGGCCATGGCCGAGGCCACCGGGGAGCTGTTTTTT

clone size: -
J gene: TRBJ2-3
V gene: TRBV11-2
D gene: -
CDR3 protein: CASSLSDWRYF
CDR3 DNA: TGTGCCAGCAGTTTATCAGACTGGCGGTATTTT

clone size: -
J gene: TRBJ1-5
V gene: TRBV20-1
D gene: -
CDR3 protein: CSARQGMDRPQHF
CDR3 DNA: TGCAGTGCTAGACAGGGGATGGATCGGCCCCAGCATTTT

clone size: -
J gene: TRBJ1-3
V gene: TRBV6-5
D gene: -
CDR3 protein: CTSSYERNTIYF
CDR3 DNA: TGTACCAGCAGTTACGAAAGAAACACCATATATTTT

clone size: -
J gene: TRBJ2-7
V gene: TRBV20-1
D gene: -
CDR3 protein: CSARDAWTNGNYEQYF
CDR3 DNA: TGCAGTGCTAGAGATGCATGGACTAACGGAAACTACGAGCAGTACTTC

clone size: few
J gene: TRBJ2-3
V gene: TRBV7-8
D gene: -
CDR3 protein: CASSYYEQAAEVNTQYF
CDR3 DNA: TGTGCCAGCAGCTACTATGAACAGGCGGCGGAGGTGAATACGCAGTATTTT

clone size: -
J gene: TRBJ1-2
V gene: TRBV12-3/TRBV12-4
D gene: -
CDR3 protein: CAGSLTGAPNYGYTF
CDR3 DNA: TGTGCTGGCAGTTTAACGGGAGCCCCTAACTATGGCTACACCTTC

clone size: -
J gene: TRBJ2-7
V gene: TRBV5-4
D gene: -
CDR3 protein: CASTSGKSLVEQYF
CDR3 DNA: TGTGCCAGCACCTCGGGAAAATCTTTAGTCGAGCAGTACTTC

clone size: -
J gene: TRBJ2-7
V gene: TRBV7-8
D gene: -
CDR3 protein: CASSLREPDYEKYF
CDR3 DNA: TGTGCCAGCAGCTTAAGAGAGCCGGACTACGAGAAGTACTTC

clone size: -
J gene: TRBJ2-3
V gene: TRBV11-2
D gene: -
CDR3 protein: CANSPLSAADTHYF
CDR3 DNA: TGTGCCAACAGCCCTCTAAGCGCGGCAGATACGCACTACTTT

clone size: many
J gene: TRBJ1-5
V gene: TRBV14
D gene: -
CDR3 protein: CASSQTLNQPQHF
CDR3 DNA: TGTGCCAGCAGCCAGACCCTCAATCAGCCCCAGCATTTT

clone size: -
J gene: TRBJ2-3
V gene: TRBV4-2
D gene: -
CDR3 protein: CVSSQAMAGALTDTQYF
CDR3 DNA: TGTGTCAGCAGCCAAGCTATGGCGGGGGCCCTCACAGATACGCAGTATTTT

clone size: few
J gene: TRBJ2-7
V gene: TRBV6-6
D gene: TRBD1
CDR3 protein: CANRGTSGRDEQYF
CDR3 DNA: TGTGCCAACAGGGGAACTAGTGGGAGAGACGAGCAGTACTTC

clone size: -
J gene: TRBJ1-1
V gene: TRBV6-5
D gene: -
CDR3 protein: CASGNKGPKAFF
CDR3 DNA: TGTGCCAGCGGCAACAAGGGGCCTAAAGCTTTCTTT

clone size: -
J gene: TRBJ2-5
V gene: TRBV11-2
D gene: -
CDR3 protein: CTSSLLRHGLAPQETQNF
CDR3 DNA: TGTACCAGCAGCTTACTTAGGCATGGGCTAGCACCACAAGAGACCCAGAACTTC

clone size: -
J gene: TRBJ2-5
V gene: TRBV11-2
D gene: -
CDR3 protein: CASTKFGQSQECQYF
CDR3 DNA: TGTGCCAGCACCAAATTCGGACAGTCACAAGAGTGCCAGTACTTC

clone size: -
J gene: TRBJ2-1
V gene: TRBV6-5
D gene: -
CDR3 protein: CTSNRGTGEGIEQFF
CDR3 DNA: TGTACCAGCAATCGCGGGACGGGAGAGGGCATAGAGCAGTTCTTC

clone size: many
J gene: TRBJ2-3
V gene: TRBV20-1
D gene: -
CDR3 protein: CSATGTYPRTDTQYF
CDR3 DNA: TGCAGTGCCACAGGCACCTACCCTCGCACAGATACGCAGTATTTT

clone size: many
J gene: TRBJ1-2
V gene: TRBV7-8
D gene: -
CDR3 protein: CASSFRTYGYTF
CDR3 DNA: TGTGCCAGCAGCTTCAGAACGTATGGCTACACCTTC

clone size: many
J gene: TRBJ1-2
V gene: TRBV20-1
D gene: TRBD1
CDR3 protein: CSASSGTGGGYTF
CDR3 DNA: TGCAGTGCCAGCAGTGGGACAGGGGGCGGCTACACCTTC

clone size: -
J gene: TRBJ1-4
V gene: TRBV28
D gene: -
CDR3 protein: CASSLYRDWSHEKLFF
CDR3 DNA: TGTGCCAGCAGTTTGTATCGGGATTGGTCACATGAAAAACTGTTTTTT

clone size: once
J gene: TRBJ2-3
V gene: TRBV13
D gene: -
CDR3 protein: CTIWRASIDTQYF
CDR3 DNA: TGTACCATCTGGAGGGCAAGCATAGATACGCAGTATTTT

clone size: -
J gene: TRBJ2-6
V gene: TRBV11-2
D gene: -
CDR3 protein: CPSSWSDLSGTNVPTF
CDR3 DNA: TGTCCCAGCAGCTGGTCAGACCTCTCTGGGACCAACGTCCCGACTTTC

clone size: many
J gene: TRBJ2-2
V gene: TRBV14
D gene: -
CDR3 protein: CASSPAPGELFF
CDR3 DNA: TGTGCCAGCAGCCCCGCCCCCGGGGAGCTGTTTTTT

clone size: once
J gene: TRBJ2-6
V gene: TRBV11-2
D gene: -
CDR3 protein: CASNPNLKGSGANLLTF
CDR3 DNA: TGTGCCAGCAACCCGAACTTGAAGGGCTCTGGTGCCAACCTCCTGACTTTC

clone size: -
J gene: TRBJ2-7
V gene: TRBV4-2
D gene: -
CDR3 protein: CASSQNLVGSYEQYF
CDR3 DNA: TGTGCCAGCAGTCAGAACCTAGTGGGGTCCTACGAGCAGTACTTC

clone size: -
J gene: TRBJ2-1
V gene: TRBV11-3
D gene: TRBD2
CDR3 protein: CASSPEGTSGGNGQFF
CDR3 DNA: TGTGCCAGCAGCCCGGAGGGGACTAGCGGGGGCAATGGGCAGTTCTTT

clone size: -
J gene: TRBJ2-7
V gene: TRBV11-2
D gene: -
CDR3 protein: CASSRQRGTQYEQYF
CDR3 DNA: TGTGCCAGCAGTCGGCAAAGGGGTACCCAGTACGAGCAATACTTC

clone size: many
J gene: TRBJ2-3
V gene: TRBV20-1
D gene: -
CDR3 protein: CSARQRADTQYF
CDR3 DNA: TGCAGTGCCCGTCAGAGGGCAGATACGCAGTATTTT

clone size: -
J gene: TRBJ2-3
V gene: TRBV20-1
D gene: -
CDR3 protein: CSGSEASRTDTQYF
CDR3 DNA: TGCAGTGGTAGCGAGGCGTCTCGCACAGATACGCAGTATTTT

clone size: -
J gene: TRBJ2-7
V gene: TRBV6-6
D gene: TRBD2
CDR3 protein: CANRGISGRDEQYF
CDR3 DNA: TGTGCCAACAGGGGAATTAGCGGGAGAGACGAGCAGTACTTC